These 27 T cell receptor beta chains were all obtained from the same sample, sequenced in a study of identical twins. Via MiXCR, TCRdb re-called the 5' RACE reads, giving one row per CDR3 protein. The table has about 100,000 distinct CDR3 sequences, roughly 6% seen once; the top ten hold about 12%. The sequenced sample consisted of memory T cells sorted from blood. These TCRs come from a woman aged 45-65 years in good health.

The J gene is TRBJ2-1, the V gene TRBV19; D not resolved. The CDR3 loop spans 12 amino acids. Trimming shortened V by 5 bases and J by 12 bases, and 14 bases separated the two germline ends. Germline-derived CDR1 and CDR2 are LNHDA and SQIVND (reference sequence). The CDR3 protein is CASSVPQRMQFF. DNA for the CDR3: TGTGCCAGTAGTGTGCCCCAGCGAATGCAGTTCTTC.

This clonotype was observed a few times. The CDR3 DNA follows: TGCGCCAGCAAAGGTTGGGGGACAGGGGGAGAGACCCAGTACTTC. It encodes CASKGWGTGGETQYF. The chain employs TRBV4-1 and TRBJ2-5; 11 nucleotides line up with TRBD1. This CDR3 has 15 residues. J was trimmed by 4 bases and V by 7 bases; bases with no gene match: 8. CDR1 MGHRA and CDR2 YSYEKL come from the germline V gene.

The sample holds many counts of this clonotype. This sequence joins TRBV6-2 or TRBV6-3 and TRBJ1-5; D gene ambiguous. Germline V gene sequence: CDR1 MNHEY, CDR2 SVGEGT. V gave up 6 bases and J gave up 1 base, with 19 bases separating them. This CDR3 has 17 amino acids. The CDR3: CASSAPRTGSSNQPQHF. CDR3 DNA: TGTGCCAGCAGCGCTCCCCGGACGGGGTCCAGCAATCAGCCCCAGCATTTT.

Ten or more counts support this clonotype. This rearrangement joins TRBV19 to TRBJ1-2; D is perhaps TRBD1 (5 bases). CDR1 is LNHDA, CDR2 SQIVND, per germline (reference sequence). There are 12 residues in the CDR3. V dropped 9 bases and J dropped 4 bases, with 12 bases sitting between them. CDR3 in DNA: TGTGCCAGCAGACTTGACAGCTATGGCTACACCTTC. This codes for CASRLDSYGYTF.

This clonotype has ten or more counts. The chain links TRBV29-1 to TRBJ2-2; D ambiguous. This CDR3 is built from 14 residues. Between the trimmed V and J ends, which lost 6 bases and 0 bases, there was a span of 11 bases. The germline CDR1 and CDR2 sequences are SQVTM and ANQGSEA. CDR3 amino acids: CSVSPYSNTGELFF. As DNA, the CDR3 is TGCAGCGTATCACCCTATTCGAACACCGGGGAGCTGTTTTTT.

This clonotype has more than one count but fewer than ten. The genes are TRBV3-1 and TRBJ2-4, with D uncertain. The CDR3 covers 14 residues. Germline V gives CDR1 LGHDT, CDR2 YNNKEL (reference sequence). Deletions cut 0 bases from V and 15 bases from J, with 18 bases between. The CDR3 loop is CASSQDAPRDGPYF. The DNA of the CDR3 is TGTGCCAGCAGCCAAGATGCCCCTCGCGACGGTCCGTACTTC.

Many counts were recorded for this clonotype. The gene calls are TRBV20-1 and TRBJ1-1, with a weak D call TRBD1 (5 bases). Trimming took off 3 bases at V and 1 base at J, with 9 bases between the two ends. Germline CDR1 is DFQATT and CDR2 is SNEGSKA (reference sequence). The CDR3 has 13 residues. The CDR3 nucleotides read TGCAGTGCTAGTCTACAGGAGAACACTGAAGCTTTCTTT. It yields the protein CSASLQENTEAFF.

In regard to this clonotype: It may be a read error: a sequence one base away is much more abundant. The chain joins TRBV5-6 to TRBJ2-3; 11 positions match TRBD2. J was trimmed by 4 bases and V by 0 bases; bases with no gene match: 7. CDR3 length: 17 amino acids. The germline V gene encodes CDR1 SGHDT and CDR2 YYEEEE. The CDR3 DNA reads as TGTGCCAGCAGCTTGGTAATAGCGGGAGGGGCCGCAGATACGCAGTATTTT. Its protein is CASSLVIAGGAADTQYF.

This clonotype has more than one count but fewer than ten. The V and J genes are TRBV19 and TRBJ2-5, with no clear D. V was trimmed by 4 bases and J by 3 bases, leaving 9 bases between them. Germline CDR1 and CDR2: LNHDA and SQIVND (reference sequence). The CDR3 runs to 13 residues. For the CDR3, the DNA is TGTGCCAGTAGTACCACCCGTAAAGAGACCCAGTACTTC. This sequence encodes CASSTTRKETQYF.

This clonotype was seen ten or more times. This sequence joins TRBV24-1 and TRBJ2-2, with 10 bases lining up with TRBD1. CDR1 is KGHDR and CDR2 is SFDVKD in the germline V gene. The length of the CDR3 is 17 residues. The junction had 11 bases not matched to a gene; V was cut back by 7 bases and J by 4 bases. CDR3 amino acids: CATSLTGTGASTGELFF. CDR3 coding DNA: TGTGCCACCAGCCTCACTGGGACAGGGGCGAGCACCGGGGAGCTGTTTTTT.

The sample holds a few counts of this clonotype. The V and J genes are TRBV6-6 and TRBJ1-5; no clear D gene. Germline V gene sequence: CDR1 MNHNY, CDR2 SVGAGI (reference sequence). The CDR3 sequence is 13 residues long. With 5 bases removed from V and 6 bases from J, the gap between germline ends came to 11 bases. CDR3 nucleotides: TGTGCCAGCAGTCTCCCGGGAACTCAGCCCCAGCATTTT. Translating gives CASSLPGTQPQHF.

The chain combines TRBV19 with TRBJ2-1, with 13 bases that match TRBD2. Per the germline V gene, CDR1 is LNHDA and CDR2 is SQIVND (reference sequence). The CDR3 runs to 15 residues. The V segment lost 5 bases and the J segment 9 bases; nucleotides outside the gene matches: 7. This CDR3 reads CASSLGLAGVAEQFF. The CDR3 DNA is TGTGCCAGTAGTCTCGGACTAGCGGGAGTGGCTGAGCAGTTCTTC.

The V call is TRBV28, the J call TRBJ1-2, with D tentatively TRBD1 (5 bases). Germline V gene lookup returns CDR1 MDHEN and CDR2 SYDVKM. CDR3 length equals 12 residues. With 6 bases removed from V and 2 bases from J, the gap between germline ends came to 7 bases. The CDR3 DNA follows: TGTGCCAGCAGGGCAGGGAACTATGGCTACACCTTC. It specifies CASRAGNYGYTF.

The chain uses TRBV7-3 and TRBJ2-7; possible D gene TRBD1, 5 bases. The germline V and J ends were trimmed by 6 bases and 5 bases, with 11 bases remaining between them. CDR3 length: 12 residues. Germline V lookup: CDR1 SGHTA, CDR2 FQGTGA. In DNA, the CDR3 is TGTGCCAGCAGGGGGCGATCGAACGAGCAGTACTTC. Its protein product is CASRGRSNEQYF.

The table lists this clonotype with many counts. V is TRBV5-6 and J is TRBJ2-4, with 14 bases matching TRBD2. J lost 9 bases, V lost 2 bases, and 7 bases had no gene match. The CDR3 sequence is 16 residues long. Germline V gene lookup returns CDR1 SGHDT and CDR2 YYEEEE. The CDR3 sequence: CASSLPGLAGEGIQYF. The CDR3 DNA reads as TGTGCCAGCAGCTTACCGGGACTAGCGGGAGAGGGCATTCAGTACTTC.

This clonotype showed up many times. The chain links TRBV15 to TRBJ2-4; TRBD2 aligns across 9 bases. V was clipped by 0 bases and J by 3 bases; unmatched bases: 3. Per the germline V gene, CDR1 is LNHNV and CDR2 is YYDKDF (reference sequence). The CDR3 is made up of 16 amino acids. The CDR3 nucleotides are TGTGCCACCAGCAGAGATGAGCGGGAGGACAAAAACATTCAGTACTTC. Its protein product is CATSRDEREDKNIQYF.

The table lists this clonotype with many counts. This chain links TRBV12-3 or TRBV12-4 with TRBJ1-1, with unresolved D. The CDR3 extends over 13 amino acids. The V gene lost 8 bases and the J gene lost 1 base, with 11 bases spanning the gap. CDR3 sequence (DNA): TGTGCCAGCCTAGGCGGCGAGAACACTGAAGCTTTCTTT. This sequence encodes CASLGGENTEAFF.

This clonotype was detected many times. V gene TRBV2 combines with J gene TRBJ2-2; D uncertain. V lost 3 bases, J lost 1 base, and 9 bases lay in between. This CDR3 region has 15 residues. Germline V gene sequence: CDR1 SNHLY, CDR2 FYNNEI. The CDR3 is CASSDQTLNTGELFF. The DNA for the CDR3 is TGTGCCAGCAGTGACCAGACACTGAACACCGGGGAGCTGTTTTTT.

This clonotype has ten or more counts. This chain connects TRBV7-2 to TRBJ2-5; 13 bases map to TRBD2. The CDR3 runs 16 residues. Germline-derived CDR1 and CDR2 are SGHTA and FQGNSA. J lost 4 bases, V lost 5 bases, and 7 bases had no gene match. This CDR3 is CASSTPRLAGGETQYF. The CDR3 region has the DNA TGTGCCAGCAGCACACCCAGACTAGCGGGAGGAGAGACCCAGTACTTC.

This clonotype appeared a few times. The V gene is TRBV27, the J gene TRBJ2-1; D not certain. Germline V gene sequence: CDR1 MNHEY, CDR2 SMNVEV (reference sequence). V lost 5 bases, J lost 7 bases, and 18 bases lay in between. The CDR3 sequence is 15 residues long. CDR3 sequence: CASSRDVRVGNEQFF. The CDR3 DNA reads TGTGCCAGCAGTAGAGACGTTAGGGTCGGGAATGAGCAGTTCTTC.

In this sample, this clonotype turned up many times. The J gene is TRBJ2-3, the V gene TRBV24-1; 7 nucleotides line up with TRBD2. The CDR3 consists of 18 residues. The V gene end was trimmed by 2 bases and the J gene end by 2 bases; junction bases not matched to a gene: 12. Germline V gene lookup returns CDR1 KGHDR and CDR2 SFDVKD. The CDR3 spells CATSDSTGTTPLTDTQYF. CDR3 nucleotide sequence: TGTGCCACCAGTGATTCGACGGGGACTACCCCACTCACAGATACGCAGTATTTT.

DNA for the CDR3: TGTGCCTGGAGTGTACGGGTTATGAACACTGAAGCTTTCTTT. This gives the protein CAWSVRVMNTEAFF. V usage is TRBV30 and J usage is TRBJ1-1, with D unresolved. The CDR3 is made up of 14 amino acids. Germline lookup yields CDR1 GTSNPN and CDR2 SVGIG (reference sequence). V lost 0 bases and J 0 bases, leaving 8 bases between the germline ends.

The table lists this clonotype with many counts. The chain uses TRBV5-1 and TRBJ1-1; tentative D call: TRBD1 (6 bases). CDR1 SGHRS and CDR2 YFSETQ come from the germline V gene. Trimming left V 4 bases short and J 2 bases short, with 15 bases between. This CDR3 has 15 residues. In DNA form, the CDR3 reads TGCGCCAGCAGCCCCGATGGGGGGGCCAACACTGAAGCTTTCTTT. This encodes CASSPDGGANTEAFF.

The gene calls are TRBV6-2 or TRBV6-3 and TRBJ2-7; D is unresolved. CDR3 length: 10 residues. With 3 bases removed from V and 6 bases from J, the gap between germline ends came to 3 bases. The germline CDR1 and CDR2 sequences are MNHEY and SVGEGT. Here the CDR3 reads CASSYSEQYV. The CDR3 coding sequence is TGTGCCAGCAGTTATTCCGAGCAGTACGTC.

This clonotype was recorded many times. The J gene is TRBJ2-2, the V gene TRBV27; D perhaps matches TRBD2 (5 bases). From germline, CDR1 is MNHEY and CDR2 SMNVEV (reference sequence). V was cut by 0 bases and J by 5 bases, with 10 bases left in between. The CDR3 is 15 amino acids. The CDR3 loop reads CASSLSTTGTGELFF. CDR3 bases: TGTGCCAGCAGTTTATCGACCACGGGGACCGGGGAGCTGTTTTTT.

The sample holds many counts of this clonotype. The chain joins TRBV9 to TRBJ2-7; D unresolved. Germline loops: CDR1 SGDLS, CDR2 YYNGEE. The CDR3 runs to 13 residues. V lost 0 bases, J lost 4 bases, and 8 bases lay in between. The chain's CDR3 is CASSVDLGYEQYF. The CDR3 DNA reads as TGTGCCAGCAGCGTAGACTTGGGATACGAGCAGTACTTC.

At least ten counts were recorded for this clonotype. The chain is built from TRBV5-1 and TRBJ1-2; 7 bases map to TRBD1. J lost 4 bases, V lost 4 bases, and 7 bases had no gene match. The CDR3 totals 14 residues. The germline V gene encodes CDR1 SGHRS and CDR2 YFSETQ. The CDR3: CASSPGQVAYGYTF. In nucleotides, the CDR3 is TGCGCCAGCAGCCCAGGACAGGTGGCCTATGGCTACACCTTC.